The 20 T cell receptor beta chains reported below all come from one sample, sequenced in a study of T-cell memory formation after mild COVID-19. From the 5' RACE reads, TCRdb called clonotypes with MiXCR, one entry per CDR3 protein. The repertoire holds more than 250,000 distinct CDR3 sequences, more than 15% seen once, with roughly 23% in the top ten. What was sequenced was PBMCs or a T cell subset sorted from them (not recorded which). The origin of the receptors is a young man who had mild COVID-19 (a few samples of this study predate the infection). Cell type and time point are not known.

The chain employs TRBV28 and TRBJ2-1; 7 nucleotides align to TRBD1. Unmatched junction bases numbered 6, after V lost 2 bases and J lost 8 bases. The germline CDR1 and CDR2 sequences are MDHEN and SYDVKM. This CDR3 is 14 amino acids long. The CDR3 is CASSLGRQGYEQFF. DNA of the CDR3: TGTGCCAGCAGTTTAGGAAGACAGGGTTATGAGCAGTTCTTC.

This clonotype was found a few times. J is TRBJ2-1 and V is TRBV20-1; D is perhaps TRBD2 (5 bases). Germline V CDR1 and CDR2: DFQATT, SNEGSKA (reference sequence). Trimming removed 5 bases at V and 4 bases at J, with 12 bases between. The length of the CDR3 is 13 residues. CDR3 loop: CSARTDDYNEQFF. CDR3 in DNA: TGCAGTGCTCGGACTGATGATTACAATGAGCAGTTCTTC.

The rearrangement uses TRBV28 and TRBJ2-7; D unclear. Germline loops: CDR1 MDHEN, CDR2 SYDVKM. This CDR3 is 16 amino acids long. Trimming cost V 5 bases and J 6 bases, with 23 bases left between them. CDR3: CASSELRGVRGLEQYV. The CDR3 DNA sequence: TGTGCCAGCAGTGAACTCCGTGGGGTAAGAGGCCTCGAGCAGTACGTC.

The chain links TRBV12-3 or TRBV12-4 to TRBJ2-5, with D tentatively TRBD1 or TRBD2 (5 bases each). Trimming left V 3 bases short and J 6 bases short, with 14 bases between. This CDR3 has 14 amino acids. CDR3 in DNA: TGTGCCAGCAGTTTTAGCATGGGGACCCAGACCCAGTACTTC. Its translation is CASSFSMGTQTQYF.

The chain carries TRBV29-1 and TRBJ2-5; 9 nucleotides align to TRBD1. This CDR3 region has 15 residues. Germline trimming cut 2 bases from V and 3 bases from J; bases unmatched to any gene: 7. Germline CDR1 is SQVTM and CDR2 is ANQGSEA. CDR3 residues: CSVELGDREEETQYF. Written as DNA, the CDR3 is TGCAGCGTTGAATTGGGGGACAGGGAAGAAGAGACCCAGTACTTC.

The V gene is TRBV12-3 or TRBV12-4, the J gene TRBJ2-5; 9 bases are a match to TRBD1. J gave up 2 bases and V 4 bases, and 5 bases lay outside the gene matches. The CDR3 contains 15 residues. The CDR3 loop reads CASSSRQGGQETQYF. In DNA form, the CDR3 reads TGTGCCAGCAGTTCCCGACAGGGGGGGCAAGAGACCCAGTACTTC.

This clonotype was seen ten or more times. The rearrangement joins TRBV6-1 to TRBJ1-1, with 9 bases fitting TRBD1. Germline assignment: CDR1 MNHNS and CDR2 SASEGT. With V trimmed by 10 bases and J by 2 bases, 8 bases remained unmatched. The CDR3 loop spans 14 amino acids. CDR3 in amino acids: CATRGTGFNTEAFF. In DNA, the CDR3 is TGTGCCACCCGCGGGACAGGGTTTAACACTGAAGCTTTCTTT.

This clonotype has more than one count but fewer than ten. The chain joins TRBV7-9 to TRBJ1-1; tentative D call: TRBD1 (6 bases). Germline V gene data show CDR1 as SEHNR and CDR2 as FQNEAQ (reference sequence). V lost 7 bases to trimming and J lost 6 bases, with 15 bases between them. The CDR3 totals 13 residues. CDR3 bases: TGTGCCAGCACCAAGGTGGGGGGCGCTGAAGCTTTCTTT. Its translation is CASTKVGGAEAFF.

This clonotype was counted a few times. This sequence joins TRBV7-8 and TRBJ1-6, with TRBD1 matching 9 bases. Trimming took 1 base from V and 9 from J; bases not matched to a gene: 4. Germline V gene sequence: CDR1 SGHVS, CDR2 FQNEAQ. CDR3 size: 15 residues. The CDR3: CASSLGTGVSSPLHF. The CDR3 DNA reads as TGTGCCAGCAGCTTAGGGACAGGGGTGTCTTCACCCCTCCACTTT.

This clonotype was seen only a few times. The V call is TRBV7-2, the J call TRBJ1-1; tentative D call: TRBD1 (5 bases). V lost 5 bases to trimming and J lost 3 bases, with 22 bases between them. The CDR3 covers 17 residues. Germline CDR1 SGHTA, CDR2 FQGNSA. DNA for the CDR3: TGTGCCAGCAGCCCGGGGTTCCAGGGATCCTTGGACACTGAAGCTTTCTTT. Encoded protein: CASSPGFQGSLDTEAFF.

This sequence joins TRBV5-1 and TRBJ1-4; TRBD1 is a possible D gene (5 bases). CDR3 length equals 13 residues. Trimming shortened V by 4 bases and J by 8 bases, and 12 bases separated the two germline ends. Germline V gene data show CDR1 as SGHRS and CDR2 as YFSETQ. The CDR3 loop is CASSRLEGEKLFF. The CDR3 bases are TGCGCCAGCAGCCGACTGGAGGGGGAAAAACTGTTTTTT.

This clonotype came up many times. J is TRBJ2-3 and V is TRBV5-1; the D is unclear. The length of the CDR3 is 14 residues. Germline CDR1 is SGHRS and CDR2 is YFSETQ. Trimming cost V 4 bases and J 0 bases, with 9 bases left between them. CDR3 sequence: CASSEAASTDTQYF. Written as DNA, the CDR3 is TGCGCCAGCAGCGAGGCAGCTAGCACAGATACGCAGTATTTT.

The chain links TRBV7-2 to TRBJ1-4, with no clear D. This CDR3 has 11 residues. Trimming removed 4 bases at V and 14 bases at J, with 11 bases between. CDR1 is SGHTA and CDR2 is FQGNSA in the germline V gene. The CDR3 protein is CASSSDRSLFF. CDR3 DNA: TGTGCCAGCAGCTCCGACCGGTCGCTGTTTTTT.

This clonotype turned up a few times. The CDR3 sequence: CASGLGGPSDTQYF. CDR3 nucleotides: TGTGCCAGCGGCTTGGGGGGCCCGTCAGATACGCAGTATTTT. The chain joins TRBV9 to TRBJ2-3; TRBD1 or TRBD2 may be the D gene (6 bases each). V lost 7 bases, J lost 4 bases, and 16 bases lay in between. There are 14 residues in the CDR3. Per the germline V gene, CDR1 is SGDLS and CDR2 is YYNGEE.

The J gene is TRBJ2-2, the V gene TRBV5-6; 12 bases are shared with TRBD2. V gave up 0 bases and J gave up 3 bases; unmatched junction bases: 6. The CDR3 has 18 amino acids. Germline V lookup: CDR1 SGHDT, CDR2 YYEEEE. The CDR3 loop is CASSLASSGGAYTGELFF. Written as DNA, the CDR3 is TGTGCCAGCAGCTTGGCTTCTAGCGGGGGGGCGTACACCGGGGAGCTGTTTTTT.

This rearrangement joins TRBV12-3 or TRBV12-4 to TRBJ2-5, with 8 bases matching TRBD2. The V and J ends lost 6 bases and 5 bases, in that order; junction bases with no gene match: 8. The CDR3 has 14 amino acids. DNA of the CDR3: TGTGCCAGCAGCATACGCGGGGGGCTGGAGACCCAGTACTTC. The encoded protein is CASSIRGGLETQYF.

This clonotype was recorded a few times. The V gene is TRBV20-1, the J gene TRBJ1-1; TRBD1 matches at 9 bases. There are 14 residues in the CDR3. The V gene's germline CDR1 is DFQATT and CDR2 SNEGSKA (reference sequence). V shed 3 bases, J shed 6 bases, and the junction held 8 bases outside the gene matches. In DNA form, the CDR3 reads TGCAGTGCTAGGGGACAGGGATTCGACGCTGAAGCTTTCTTT. It encodes CSARGQGFDAEAFF.

The rearrangement links TRBV9 to TRBJ1-5; maybe TRBD1 (6 bases). Between the trimmed V and J ends, which lost 0 bases and 5 bases, there was a span of 12 bases. Germline V gene sequence: CDR1 SGDLS, CDR2 YYNGEE. CDR3 length: 15 residues. The CDR3 here is CASSVDPGADQPQHF. CDR3 nucleotide sequence: TGTGCCAGCAGCGTAGATCCAGGGGCTGATCAGCCCCAGCATTTT.

This clonotype was observed many times. This chain links TRBV19 with TRBJ2-2; 13 bases line up with TRBD2. In germline, CDR1 is LNHDA, CDR2 SQIVND (reference sequence). Trimming removed 8 bases from V and 7 bases from J; junction bases left unmatched: 10. This CDR3 contains 16 residues. The CDR3 loop reads CASSRTSGGRVGELFF. DNA for the CDR3: TGTGCCAGTTCGAGGACTAGCGGGGGTAGGGTCGGGGAGCTGTTTTTT.

This clonotype was detected only a few times. The CDR3 bases are TGTGCCAGCACACCCCCCGGACAGGGGGCGGACGAGCAGTACTTC. It is translated as CASTPPGQGADEQYF. The chain combines TRBV6-2 or TRBV6-3 with TRBJ2-7; 11 positions agree with TRBD1. Germline-derived CDR1 and CDR2 are MNHEY and SVGEGT. The CDR3 is made up of 15 amino acids. V trimming: 7 bases; J trimming: 5 bases; junction bases outside the gene matches: 10.